This T cell receptor (beta chain) is from a study of cytomegalovirus exposure and HLA in healthy donors. In the PCR, 60 Vbeta and 13 Jbeta primers were used. The protocol was immunoSEQ multiplex PCR, while the TCRdb copy is restricted to in-frame clones and leaves out a portion. This sample has about 120,000 clones; approximately 83% occur once, and the top ten carry less than 2%. Details on this clone: Its target is unknown.

Study-level points and caveats: Beyond CMV serostatus, there was no information to go on about immune exposure. Later findings reportedly placed an Asian-associated ancestry cluster below the 666-donor mean for N-insertions. Researchers reported that a few CMV-associated chains were confirmed in vitro as CMV antigen-specific. A later analysis found that most CMV-associated TCR beta chains appeared HLA-restricted.

Sequenced material: PBMCs. The TCR was taken from a man aged 35-49 years in good health and CMV-seronegative.

CDR3 in amino acids: CASGSGLALDTQYF. The CDR3 DNA reads TGTGCTAGTGGTTCCGGACTAGCGTTAGATACGCAGTATTTT. V and J are TRBV12-5 and TRBJ2-3; 9 bases agree with TRBD2. The CDR3 has 14 amino acids. Germline V gene data show CDR1 as LGHNT and CDR2 as FRNRAP. Unmatched junction bases numbered 4, after V lost 4 bases and J lost 5 bases.